This T cell receptor (beta chain) was recorded in a study of shared clonotypes between healthy human individuals. Study at large: A donor's plate count was three for CD4 naive and three for CD4 memory; CD8 naive had two and CD8 memory one.

The length of the CDR3 is 17 residues. Looked up from germline, CDR1 is LNHDA and CDR2 is SQIVND (reference sequence). V shed 6 bases and J 5 bases; nucleotides not matched to a gene: 7. Libraries were prepared by immunoSEQ multiplex PCR; TCRdb keeps only in-frame clonotypes and omits some of them. The table lists hundreds of thousands of clones, 72% of them singletons, with 1.8% in the top ten. The sample comprised memory CD4+ T cells sorted from blood. Subset denoted: CD45RA-negative fraction. The receptor was derived from a woman between 25 and 40 years old in good health. This chain links TRBV19 with TRBJ2-1, with 16 positions matching TRBD2. The CDR3 protein is CASSGTSGRAIDNEQFF. The CDR3 DNA is TGTGCCAGTAGCGGGACTAGCGGGAGGGCCATAGACAATGAGCAGTTCTTC.